This TCR beta chain was sequenced in a study of blood T cell repertoires in COVID-19. About the study: Acute and convalescent COVID-19 samples came from the United States, Italy and Spain. Sources were T cells, B-cell-depleted T cells, or PBMCs; the material itself was cDNA or gDNA.

Per the study methods: Nucleated cell number was recorded as an estimate derived from reference gene primer amplification. The table came from immunoSEQ multiplex PCR; TCRdb's copy has only in-frame clones and leaves some out. From that table come the V and J calls and clone size; the DNA was used to work out D and trimming. Among roughly 120,000 clones listed, approximately 84% were seen once. This clone was observed once. The CDR3 length is 15 residues. Looked up from germline, CDR1 is LNHDA and CDR2 is SQIVND (reference sequence). V lost 3 bases and J 13 bases, leaving 22 bases between the germline ends.

Sequencing was carried out using peripheral blood. V is TRBV19 and J is TRBJ2-1; possibly TRBD1 for D (6 bases). This receptor was identified in a woman between 45 and 65 years old with acute or convalescent COVID-19. CDR3 in DNA: TGTGCCAGTAGTATGGGGCAGGACAGAAGAGCGCGTCAGTTCTTC. Encoded protein: CASSMGQDRRARQFF.